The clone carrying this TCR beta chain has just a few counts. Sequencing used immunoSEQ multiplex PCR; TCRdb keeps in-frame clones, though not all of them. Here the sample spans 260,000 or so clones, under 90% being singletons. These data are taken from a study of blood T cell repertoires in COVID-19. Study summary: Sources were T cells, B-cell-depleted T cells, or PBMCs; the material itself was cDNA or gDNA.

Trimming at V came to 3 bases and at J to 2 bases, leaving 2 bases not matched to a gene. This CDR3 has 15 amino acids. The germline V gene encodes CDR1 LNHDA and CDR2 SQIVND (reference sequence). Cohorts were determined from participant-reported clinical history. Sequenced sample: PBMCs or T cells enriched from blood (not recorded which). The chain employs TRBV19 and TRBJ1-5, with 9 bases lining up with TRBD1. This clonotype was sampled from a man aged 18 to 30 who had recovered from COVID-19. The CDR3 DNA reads TGTGCCAGTAGTATCCGGACAGGGGGCAATCAGCCCCAGCATTTT. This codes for CASSIRTGGNQPQHF.